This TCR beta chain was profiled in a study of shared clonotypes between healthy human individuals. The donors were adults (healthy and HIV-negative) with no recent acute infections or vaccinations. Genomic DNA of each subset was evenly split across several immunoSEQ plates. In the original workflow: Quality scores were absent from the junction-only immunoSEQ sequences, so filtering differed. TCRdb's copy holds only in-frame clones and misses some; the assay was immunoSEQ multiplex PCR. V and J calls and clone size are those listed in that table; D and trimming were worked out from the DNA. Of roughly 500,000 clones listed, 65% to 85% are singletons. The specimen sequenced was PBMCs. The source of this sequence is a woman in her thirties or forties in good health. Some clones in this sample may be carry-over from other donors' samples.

CDR3 bases: TGTGCCATCAGTGAGTCTCTGAGCTACGAGCAGTACTTC. Translating gives CAISESLSYEQYF. V usage is TRBV10-3 and J usage is TRBJ2-7; D is undetermined. This CDR3 has 13 amino acids. Germline V lookup: CDR1 ENHRY, CDR2 SYGVKD. Trimming removed 0 bases at V and 3 bases at J, with 6 bases between.